One and the same sample provided the 16 T cell receptor beta chains below, sequenced in a study of blood T cell repertoires in COVID-19. Profiling relied on immunoSEQ multiplex PCR, and the TCRdb table lists in-frame clones only, not all of them. The sample carries 260,000 or so clones, approximately 86% recorded once. Sequenced material: PBMCs or T cells enriched from blood (not recorded which). All receptors come from a woman aged 30 to 39 with acute COVID-19.

The J gene is TRBJ2-7, the V gene TRBV5-1; 7 bases fit TRBD1. Germline lookup yields CDR1 SGHRS and CDR2 YFSETQ. The V segment lost 1 base and the J segment 7 bases; nucleotides outside the gene matches: 11. There are 15 residues in the CDR3. CDR3 protein: CASSLTGTESLEQYF. DNA of the CDR3: TGCGCCAGCAGCTTGACTGGGACAGAGAGCTTGGAGCAGTACTTC. The full variable domain, with the rest looked up from reference TRBV5-1 and TRBJ2-7, is KAGVTQTPRYLIKTRGQQVTLSCSPISGHRSVSWYQQTPGQGLQFLFEYFSETQRNKGNFPGRFSGRQFSNSRSEMNVSTLELGDSALYLCASSLTGTESLEQYFGPGTRLTVT.

This clone was detected only once. This rearrangement joins TRBV19 to TRBJ1-6; the match to TRBD1 covers 12 bases. There are 14 residues in the CDR3. The V gene's germline CDR1 is LNHDA and CDR2 SQIVND (reference sequence). Losses at the gene ends were 5 bases for V and 10 bases for J; bases not matched to a gene: 3. The CDR3 sequence is CASSHGTGGSPLHF. The CDR3, as DNA: TGTGCCAGTAGTCACGGGACAGGGGGCTCACCCCTCCACTTT.

The chain uses TRBV3-1 (or the pseudogene TRBV3-2) and TRBJ1-6; D uncertain. Germline values: CDR1 LGHDT, CDR2 YNNKEL (reference sequence). V lost 4 bases, J lost 10 bases, and 11 bases lay in between. CDR3 length: 13 amino acids. The CDR3 coding sequence is TGTGCCAGCAGCCTCGCCAGAGGATCACCCCTCCACTTT. Translation gives CASSLARGSPLHF.

Comment on this clone: Relative to the germline gene, one junction end is altered; a read error may explain this. The J gene is TRBJ2-2, the V gene TRBV7-7; TRBD1 matches 11 bases. Germline V CDR1 and CDR2: SSHAT, FNYEAQ (reference sequence). The CDR3 sequence is 15 residues long. CDR3: CASSPDRGLTGELFF. The CDR3 nucleotides are TGTGCTAGCAGCCCGGACAGGGGGCTCACCGGGGAGCTGTTTTTT. Full variable domain (missing parts from reference TRBV7-7 and TRBJ2-2): GAGVSQSPRYKVTKRGQDVTLRCDPISSHATLYWYQQALGQGPEFLTYFNYEAQPDKSGLPSDRFSAERPEGSISTLTIQRTEQRDSAMYRCASSPDRGLTGELFFGEGSRLTVL.

The V gene is TRBV3-1 (or the pseudogene TRBV3-2), the J gene TRBJ1-5; TRBD1 aligns across 8 bases. J lost 2 bases, V lost 1 base, and 1 base had no gene match. Germline V gene lookup returns CDR1 LGHDT and CDR2 YNNKEL (reference sequence). CDR3 length: 15 residues. CDR3 sequence (DNA): TGTGCCAGCAGCCAAGCGACAGGGGGCAATCAGCCCCAGCATTTT. This sequence encodes CASSQATGGNQPQHF.

The gene calls are TRBV5-4 and TRBJ1-2; D is unresolved. Germline values: CDR1 SGHNT, CDR2 YYREEE (reference sequence). This CDR3 contains 14 residues. V lost 2 bases and J 4 bases, leaving 12 bases between the germline ends. In nucleotides, the CDR3 is TGTGCCAGCAGCTTAGCGGGTCAGAGCTATGGCTACACCTTC. Its translation: CASSLAGQSYGYTF.

The rearrangement uses TRBV10-1 and TRBJ1-2; D possibly corresponds to TRBD1 (6 bases). This CDR3 contains 15 residues. Germline CDR1 WNHNN, CDR2 SYGVQD (reference sequence). Trimming pared 11 bases from V and 6 bases from J, leaving 25 bases between. The DNA of the CDR3 is TGCGCCGCCACAGGGCTTAAACCCTCGGGCCATGGCTACACCTTC. Protein: CAATGLKPSGHGYTF.

V gene TRBV11-2 combines with J gene TRBJ2-3; maybe TRBD1 (5 bases). The germline V gene has CDR1 SGHAT and CDR2 FQNNGV. This CDR3 has 14 residues. V dropped 2 bases and J dropped 5 bases, with 11 bases sitting between them. CDR3 sequence reads: CASSLIQGGDTQYF. Written as DNA, the CDR3 is TGTGCCAGCAGCTTAATCCAGGGTGGAGATACGCAGTATTTT. Together with reference TRBV11-2 and TRBJ2-3, the CDR3 gives the full variable domain: EAGVAQSPRYKIIEKRQSVAFWCNPISGHATLYWYQQILGQGPKLLIQFQNNGVVDDSQLPKDRFSAERLKGVDSTLKIQPAKLEDSAVYLCASSLIQGGDTQYFGPGTRLTVL.

The rearrangement uses TRBV19 and TRBJ1-2; TRBD1 aligns across 10 bases. Germline values: CDR1 LNHDA, CDR2 SQIVND (reference sequence). Unmatched junction bases numbered 10, after V lost 5 bases and J lost 7 bases. The CDR3 is made up of 15 amino acids. DNA for the CDR3: TGTGCCAGTAGTGTTGACAGGGGGCAAATTATTGGCTACACCTTC. Its protein is CASSVDRGQIIGYTF.

J is TRBJ1-4 and V is TRBV3-1 (or the pseudogene TRBV3-2); 10 bases line up with TRBD1. Germline trimming cut 1 base from V and 5 bases from J; bases unmatched to any gene: 7. The CDR3 contains 17 residues. CDR1 is LGHDT and CDR2 is YNNKEL in the germline V gene (reference sequence). DNA for the CDR3: TGTGCCAGCAGCCAAGGAGTTCCGGGACAGGGGAATGAAAAACTGTTTTTT. Translation gives CASSQGVPGQGNEKLFF.

This sequence joins TRBV25-1 and TRBJ1-2; 7 bases are shared with TRBD1. J was trimmed by 8 bases and V by 3 bases; bases with no gene match: 6. CDR1 and CDR2 from the germline V gene are MGHDK and SYGVNS. The CDR3 covers 13 residues. The CDR3 DNA follows: TGTGCCAGCAGTGACTTCGACAGGGTCGGCTACACCTTC. This codes for CASSDFDRVGYTF.

This chain uses TRBV19 with TRBJ1-3; the D is unclear. The CDR3 covers 15 residues. Germline loops: CDR1 LNHDA, CDR2 SQIVND (reference sequence). The V end was cut by 4 bases, the J end by 0 bases, with 10 bases between. CDR3 sequence: CASSTVPYSGNTIYF. In DNA, the CDR3 is TGTGCCAGTAGTACCGTCCCCTACTCTGGAAACACCATATATTTT.

The chain joins TRBV29-1 to TRBJ2-3; perhaps TRBD1 as D (6 bases). The length of the CDR3 is 12 residues. The ends were cut back, 4 bases at V and 4 bases at J, with 9 bases in the middle. Germline loops: CDR1 SQVTM, CDR2 ANQGSEA. In DNA, the CDR3 is TGCAGCGTTGGCTACAGGGCAGATACGCAGTATTTT. Protein product: CSVGYRADTQYF.

V and J are TRBV7-2 and TRBJ2-7; 13 bases fit TRBD2. J gave up 3 bases and V 1 base, and 0 bases lay outside the gene matches. The CDR3 totals 15 residues. Looked up from germline, CDR1 is SGHTA and CDR2 is FQGNSA. The CDR3 DNA follows: TGTGCCAGCAGCTTAGGACTAGCGGGGGGCTACGAGCAGTACTTC. This gives the protein CASSLGLAGGYEQYF.

The chain has TRBV5-1 and TRBJ1-1; D perhaps matches TRBD1 (6 bases). The germline CDR1 and CDR2 sequences are SGHRS and YFSETQ. The CDR3 is 14 residues long. Trimming removed 4 bases from V and 0 bases from J, with 10 bases in between. CDR3 nucleotide sequence: TGCGCCAGCAGCGGGGACAATCTGAACACTGAAGCTTTCTTT. Its protein product is CASSGDNLNTEAFF.

The rearrangement links TRBV6-5 to TRBJ2-5, with a weak D call TRBD2 (5 bases). The CDR3 is made up of 14 amino acids. The germline CDR1 and CDR2 sequences are MNHEY and SVGAGI. V lost 4 bases and J lost 4, with 13 bases in between. The CDR3 sequence is CASSSPVAGETQYF. CDR3 nucleotide sequence: TGTGCCAGCAGTTCTCCGGTGGCGGGAGAGACCCAGTACTTC.